A selection of T cell receptor beta chains follows, all from one sample in a study of blood T cells in healthy people across ages. TCRdb processed the 5' RACE reads anew with MiXCR; each CDR3 protein has one entry. The sample shows around 1,500,000 distinct CDR3 sequences, 28% of them seen only once. Sequencing was performed on blood. The receptors shown here come from a woman aged 25-40 years in good health. Each CDR3 is given with its conserved first and last residue. A D gene is named only where the DNA matches it firmly. Not every row has a clone size; where given, it reads once, few, many or a size class.

size,D,J,V,CDR3,DNA
.,.,TRBJ2-1,TRBV29-1,CRRGQTNEQFF,TGCAGAAGGGGCCAGACAAATGAGCAGTTCTTC
.,.,TRBJ1-1,TRBV5-1,CASSLRQEADEAFF,TGCGCCAGCAGCCTTAGACAGGAGGCGGACGAAGCTTTCTTT
.,.,TRBJ1-1,TRBV7-2,CASSLAGWKTEAFF,TGTGCCAGCAGCTTAGCAGGGTGGAAGACTGAAGCTTTCTTT
few,.,TRBJ1-1,TRBV6-2/TRBV6-3,CASSRSENTEAFF,TGTGCCAGCAGTCGATCCGAGAACACTGAAGCTTTCTTT
few,.,TRBJ2-7,TRBV4-1,CASSQRGQTYEQYF,TGCGCCAGCAGCCAACGGGGGCAGACCTACGAGCAGTACTTC
.,.,TRBJ2-3,TRBV6-1,CASSRDLLTDTQYF,TGTGCCAGCAGCCGGGACCTACTCACAGATACGCAGTATTTT
.,TRBD1,TRBJ1-4,TRBV7-2,CALGTGAPNEKRFF,TGTGCCTTGGGGACAGGGGCGCCTAATGAAAAACGGTTTTTT
.,.,TRBJ2-3,TRBV28,CASSLLSRGGRTDTQYF,TGTGCCAGCAGCCTACTTTCTAGGGGGGGAAGAACAGATACGCAGTATTTT
.,.,TRBJ2-2,TRBV19,CASIGTPGRGDTGELFF,TGTGCCAGTATCGGGACCCCTGGACGAGGGGACACCGGGGAGCTGTTTTTT
.,.,TRBJ1-2,TRBV3-1,CASSHLHGYTF,TGTGCCAGCAGCCACTTGCATGGCTACACCTTC
many,.,TRBJ2-3,TRBV10-1,CASSEGVGYGHTDTQYF,TGCGCCAGCAGTGAGGGAGTGGGGTACGGTCACACAGATACGCAGTATTTT
.,.,TRBJ1-6,TRBV29-1,CSVGKEGRSPLHF,TGCAGCGTGGGGAAAGAAGGGAGGTCACCCCTCCACTTT
.,TRBD1,TRBJ1-2,TRBV20-1,CSAPSLRIGRGGWDYGYTF,TGCAGTGCCCCCTCTCTCCGGATTGGCAGGGGGGGTTGGGACTATGGCTACACCTTC
many,.,TRBJ2-7,TRBV27,CASTPSSLSYEQYF,TGTGCCAGCACCCCCAGCTCACTCTCCTACGAGCAGTACTTC
.,TRBD1,TRBJ1-6,TRBV28,CASSFTGDLDSPLHF,TGTGCCAGCAGTTTTACAGGGGACTTAGATTCACCCCTCCACTTT
many,TRBD1,TRBJ2-7,TRBV29-1,CSAGQPAYEQYF,TGCAGCGCGGGACAGCCTGCCTACGAGCAGTACTTC
many,TRBD1,TRBJ1-2,TRBV4-3,CASSQDRGEEYRGSNYGYTF,TGCGCCAGCAGCCAAGATCGGGGGGAGGAGTACAGGGGGTCTAACTATGGCTACACCTTC
few,.,TRBJ2-7,TRBV12-3/TRBV12-4,CASSLGTTAYEQYF,TGTGCCAGCAGTTTAGGGACTACCGCCTACGAGCAGTACTTC
.,.,TRBJ1-4,TRBV20-1,CSGAAGNNEKLFF,TGCAGTGGGGCCGCAGGGAATAATGAAAAACTGTTTTTT
many,.,TRBJ2-7,TRBV7-2,CASSARRGYEQYF,TGTGCCAGCAGCGCCCGGAGAGGATACGAGCAGTACTTC
.,.,TRBJ2-5,TRBV2,CASSDSAGAGTQYF,TGTGCCAGCAGTGACTCTGCAGGTGCAGGGACCCAGTACTTC
few,TRBD2,TRBJ2-5,TRBV20-1,CSARDRASGSKTQYF,TGCAGTGCTAGAGATCGGGCTAGCGGGAGCAAGACCCAGTACTTC
few,.,TRBJ1-5,TRBV7-9,CASSPIDSLPQPQHF,TGTGCCAGCAGCCCAATCGACAGCCTACCTCAGCCCCAGCATTTT
.,.,TRBJ1-6,TRBV28,CASSLWSVTSYNSPLHF,TGTGCCAGCAGTTTATGGTCCGTTACCTCCTATAATTCACCCCTCCACTTT
many,.,TRBJ1-6,TRBV7-2,CASSPGRNSPLHF,TGTGCCAGCAGCCCAGGACGGAATTCACCCCTCCACTTT
.,.,TRBJ2-2,TRBV12-3/TRBV12-4,CASSLRQGSGTGELFF,TGTGCCAGCAGTTTGAGGCAGGGATCGGGGACCGGGGAGCTGTTTTTT
.,.,TRBJ2-1,TRBV10-3,CANSESGPDEQFF,TGTGCCAACAGTGAGTCGGGTCCGGATGAGCAGTTCTTC
few,TRBD2,TRBJ2-7,TRBV5-5,CASSLPGSGITQYF,TGTGCCAGCAGCTTACCGGGTAGCGGGATAACCCAGTACTTC
.,.,TRBJ2-3,TRBV4-1,CASSQDGSEGDTQYF,TGCGCCAGCAGCCAAGACGGGTCGGAGGGAGATACGCAGTATTTT
.,.,TRBJ2-1,TRBV15,CATSRVGGAQTPVYNEQVF,TGTGCCACCAGCAGAGTGGGGGGGGCCCAAACCCCTGTATACAATGAGCAGGTCTTC
.,.,TRBJ2-7,TRBV9,CASSVGGVTGEQYF,TGTGCCAGCAGCGTAGGCGGCGTCACTGGCGAGCAGTACTTC
few,.,TRBJ1-5,TRBV12-3/TRBV12-4,CASSLRGGGSQPQHF,TGTGCCAGCAGTTTACGAGGGGGTGGCAGTCAGCCCCAGCATTTT
.,TRBD1,TRBJ1-5,TRBV28,CAVQGRGANQPQHF,TGTGCCGTACAGGGCAGGGGGGCGAATCAGCCCCAGCATTTT
.,TRBD1,TRBJ2-1,TRBV6-6,CASSPKGQYNEQFF,TGTGCCAGCAGCCCGAAGGGACAGTACAATGAGCAGTTCTTC
.,.,TRBJ2-1,TRBV7-9,CASSLLPLDKRTYEQFF,TGTGCCAGCAGCTTACTGCCTTTAGACAAACGTACCTACGAGCAGTTCTTC